This T cell receptor (beta chain) originates from a study of identical twins. Study results and limitations: Beta out-of-frame sequences showed weaker excess sharing between twins. Out-of-frame alpha sequences shared by twins were enriched for low generation probability. Cord blood's abundant beta clonotypes had fewer insertions, unlike memory repertoires.

Notes on this clonotype: What it recognizes is unknown.

Trimming removed 8 bases at V and 5 bases at J, with 15 bases between. Germline values: CDR1 SNHLY, CDR2 FYNNEI. This CDR3 contains 13 residues. Template switching added a universal primer binding site, and final cDNA carried unique molecular identifiers. Via MiXCR, TCRdb re-called the 5' RACE reads, giving one row per CDR3 protein. This table has around 340,000 distinct CDR3 sequences, approximately 8.7% appearing once. The TCR originated in a woman aged 45-65 years in good health. The chain employs TRBV2 and TRBJ1-2; D is uncertain. Sequenced material: naive T cells sorted from blood. The CDR3 DNA is TGTGCCAGCCGAGCCGGACCGAGTTATGGCTACACCTTC. Residues: CASRAGPSYGYTF.